One and the same sample provided the 9 T cell receptor beta chains below, sequenced in a study of cytomegalovirus exposure and HLA in healthy donors. The PCR had 60 Vbeta and 13 Jbeta primers. The repertoire was sequenced with immunoSEQ multiplex PCR; TCRdb's copy has only in-frame clones and lacks some. The data show some 200,000 clones, roughly 91% seen once. The sample taken for sequencing was PBMCs. The source is a woman aged 18-35 years in good health and CMV-seronegative.

This chain uses TRBV6-5 with TRBJ2-7; 10 positions match TRBD1. Germline V lookup: CDR1 MNHEY, CDR2 SVGAGI. CDR3 length: 15 residues. Trimming took 1 base from V and 5 from J; bases not matched to a gene: 5. The CDR3 loop reads CASSYLGQGFDEQYF. The CDR3 DNA is TGTGCCAGCAGTTACTTGGGACAGGGGTTCGACGAGCAGTACTTC.

The J gene is TRBJ1-2, the V gene TRBV28; 9 nucleotides agree with TRBD1. The CDR3 runs 14 residues. In germline, CDR1 is MDHEN, CDR2 SYDVKM. Germline trimming cut 8 bases from V and 8 bases from J; bases unmatched to any gene: 12. CDR3 nucleotides: TGTGCCAGCGTTCCCTTTGGGACAGGGAGCGGCTACACCTTC. Its translation is CASVPFGTGSGYTF.

The chain recombines TRBV10-1 with TRBJ2-3; D ambiguous. Germline lookup yields CDR1 WNHNN and CDR2 SYGVQD (reference sequence). Trimming removed 7 bases from V and 5 bases from J, with 22 bases in between. The CDR3 sequence is 16 residues long. The CDR3 DNA reads as TGCGCCAGCACCCCTCGTCTGGGTAGCACGGTAGATACGCAGTATTTT. Translated, it gives CASTPRLGSTVDTQYF.

J is TRBJ2-1 and V is TRBV5-4; 8 bases are shared with TRBD2. The ends lost 0 bases at V and 1 base at J; junction bases unmatched: 0. From germline, CDR1 is SGHNT and CDR2 YYREEE (reference sequence). The CDR3 consists of 15 residues. The CDR3 DNA sequence: TGTGCCAGCAGCTTGGTAGCGGGGTCCTACAATGAGCAGTTCTTC. The encoded protein is CASSLVAGSYNEQFF.

The chain employs TRBV4-3 and TRBJ2-5; tentatively, D is TRBD2 (6 bases). The J call may not be correct, given that the DNA end is closer to TRBJ2-7. Germline V CDR1 and CDR2: LGHNA, YSLEER. This CDR3 spans 17 amino acids. The CDR3 nucleotides read TGCGCCAGCAGCCAAGGCGTCGGCGGGGAGACGTTCTACGAGCAGTACTTC. This codes for CASSQGVGGETFYEQYF.

This rearrangement joins TRBV7-8 to TRBJ2-1; 9 bases agree with TRBD2. This CDR3 is 17 amino acids long. The V gene's germline CDR1 is SGHVS and CDR2 FQNEAQ. Germline trimming cut 4 bases from V and 0 bases from J; bases unmatched to any gene: 7. CDR3 in amino acids: CASSSRTSASSYNEQFF. CDR3 coding DNA: TGTGCCAGCAGCTCGAGGACTAGCGCTAGCTCCTACAATGAGCAGTTCTTC.

The chain links TRBV7-9 to TRBJ1-5; 7 nucleotides align to TRBD1. The germline gives CDR1 SEHNR, CDR2 FQNEAQ (reference sequence). This CDR3 is 14 amino acids long. With V trimmed by 5 bases and J by 8 bases, 9 bases remained unmatched. The CDR3 protein is CASSETGAGKPQHF. DNA of the CDR3: TGTGCCAGCAGCGAAACAGGGGCGGGGAAGCCCCAGCATTTT.

This clone was detected only a few times. The rearrangement joins TRBV27 to TRBJ2-2, with D maybe TRBD1 (5 bases). The V end was cut by 2 bases, the J end by 5 bases, with 18 bases between. The CDR3 runs to 17 residues. Germline lookup yields CDR1 MNHEY and CDR2 SMNVEV (reference sequence). DNA for the CDR3: TGTGCCAGCAGTTTACAAGGGGCCCTACTTTGGACCGGGGAGCTGTTTTTT. Residues: CASSLQGALLWTGELFF.

The chain is built from TRBV11-3 and TRBJ1-2; no clear D gene. The CDR3 totals 15 residues. V lost 5 bases to trimming and J lost 7 bases, with 20 bases between them. In germline, CDR1 is SGHNT, CDR2 YENEEA. The CDR3 nucleotides are TGTGCCAGCAGCGACCCGACCAAAAAAAGAGGTGGCTACACCTTC. Protein sequence: CASSDPTKKRGGYTF.